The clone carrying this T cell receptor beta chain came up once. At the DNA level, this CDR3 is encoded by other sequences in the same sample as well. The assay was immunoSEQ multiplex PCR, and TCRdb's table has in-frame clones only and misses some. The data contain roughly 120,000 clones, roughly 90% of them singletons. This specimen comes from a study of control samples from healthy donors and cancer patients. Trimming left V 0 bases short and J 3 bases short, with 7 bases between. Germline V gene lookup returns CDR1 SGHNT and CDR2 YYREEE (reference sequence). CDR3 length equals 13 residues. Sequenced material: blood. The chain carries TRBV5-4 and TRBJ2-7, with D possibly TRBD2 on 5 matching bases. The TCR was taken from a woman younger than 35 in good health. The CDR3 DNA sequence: TGTGCCAGCAGCTTGGGGACTGGCTACGAGCAGTACTTC. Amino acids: CASSLGTGYEQYF.